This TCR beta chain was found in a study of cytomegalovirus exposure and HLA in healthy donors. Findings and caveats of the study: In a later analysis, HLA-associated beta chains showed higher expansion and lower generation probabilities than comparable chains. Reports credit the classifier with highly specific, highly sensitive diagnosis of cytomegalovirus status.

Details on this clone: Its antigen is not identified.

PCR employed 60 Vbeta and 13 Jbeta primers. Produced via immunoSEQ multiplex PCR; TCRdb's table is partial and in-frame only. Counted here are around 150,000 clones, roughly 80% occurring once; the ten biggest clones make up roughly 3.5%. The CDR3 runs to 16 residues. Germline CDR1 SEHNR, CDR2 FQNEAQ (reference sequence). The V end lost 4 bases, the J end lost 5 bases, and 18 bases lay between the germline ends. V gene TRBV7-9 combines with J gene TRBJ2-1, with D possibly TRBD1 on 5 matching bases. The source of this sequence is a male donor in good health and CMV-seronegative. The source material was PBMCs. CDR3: CASSSLQGPVNNEQFF. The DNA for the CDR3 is TGTGCCAGCAGCTCTCTGCAGGGCCCCGTCAACAATGAGCAGTTCTTC.